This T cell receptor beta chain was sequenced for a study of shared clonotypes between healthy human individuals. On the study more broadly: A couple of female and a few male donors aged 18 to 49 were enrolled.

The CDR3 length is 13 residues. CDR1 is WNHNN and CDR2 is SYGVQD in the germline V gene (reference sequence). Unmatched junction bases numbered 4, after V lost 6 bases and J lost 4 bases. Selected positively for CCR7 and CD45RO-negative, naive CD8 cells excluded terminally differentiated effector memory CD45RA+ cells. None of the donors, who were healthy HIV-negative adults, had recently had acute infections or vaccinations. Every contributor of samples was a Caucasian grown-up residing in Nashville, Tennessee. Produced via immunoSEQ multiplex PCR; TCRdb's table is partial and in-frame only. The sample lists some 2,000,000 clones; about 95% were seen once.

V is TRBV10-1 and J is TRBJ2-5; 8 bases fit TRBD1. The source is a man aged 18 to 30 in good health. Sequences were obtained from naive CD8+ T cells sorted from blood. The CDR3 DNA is TGCGCCAGCAGCTACGGGACAGGAGAGACCCAGTACTTC. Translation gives CASSYGTGETQYF.